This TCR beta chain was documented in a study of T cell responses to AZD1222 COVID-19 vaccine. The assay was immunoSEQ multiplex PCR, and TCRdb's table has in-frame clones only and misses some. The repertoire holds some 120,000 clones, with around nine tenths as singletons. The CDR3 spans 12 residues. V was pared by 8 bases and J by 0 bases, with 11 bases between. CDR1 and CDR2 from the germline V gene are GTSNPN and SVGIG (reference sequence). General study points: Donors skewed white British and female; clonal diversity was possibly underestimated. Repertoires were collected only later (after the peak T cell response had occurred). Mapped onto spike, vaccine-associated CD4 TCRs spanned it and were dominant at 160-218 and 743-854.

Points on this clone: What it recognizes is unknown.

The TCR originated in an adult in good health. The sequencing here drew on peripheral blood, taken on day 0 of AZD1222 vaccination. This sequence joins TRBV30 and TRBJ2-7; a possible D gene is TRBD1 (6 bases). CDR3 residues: CAGHRDSYEQYF. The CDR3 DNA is TGTGCCGGGCACAGGGACTCCTACGAGCAGTACTTC.